The rows below give T cell receptor beta chains drawn from one sample of a study of beta chain features in type 1 diabetes. The method was immunoSEQ multiplex PCR; TCRdb's version includes in-frame clones alone and lacks a portion of them. Among 130,000 or so clones listed, about 10% were seen once. Material: central memory CD4+ T cells from blood. These receptors all come from a man aged 30 to 39 with type 1 diabetes. The CDR3 runs from the conserved cysteine through the conserved F or W. D genes are given only for firm matches. Clone size, where shown, is once, few, many, or a class for clones that have expanded.

j_gene | d_gene | v_gene | abundance | CDR3nt | CDR3aa
TRBJ2-1 | TRBD2 | TRBV7-7 | few | TGTGCTAGCAGAAACTCTAGCGGGGCCTCGCTCAATGAGCAGTTCTTC | CASRNSSGASLNEQFF
TRBJ1-2 | TRBD1 | TRBV7-3 | NA | TGTGCCAGCAGCCCAGGGGGTAGCTATGGCTACACCTTC | CASSPGGSYGYTF
TRBJ1-1 | NA | TRBV5-4 | NA | TGTGCCAGCAGCTTGAGGTCAGGGGCAGCTCTGGCTTTCTTT | CASSLRSGAALAFF
TRBJ2-5 | TRBD1 | TRBV6-5 | NA | TGTGCCAGCAGTCCGTGGACAGGGGGCGATGAGACCCAGTACTTC | CASSPWTGGDETQYF
TRBJ1-6 | NA | TRBV7-9 | few | TGTGCCAGCAGCTCCGTCGGGGGTAATTCACCCCTCCACTTT | CASSSVGGNSPLHF
TRBJ2-1 | TRBD2 | TRBV5-4 | NA | TGTGCCAGCAGCTTAGCGGGGGGCACCTACAATGAGCAGTTCTTC | CASSLAGGTYNEQFF
TRBJ2-5 | TRBD1 | TRBV9 | NA | TGTGCCAGCAGCCTTAGACTCTTCAGGGGGGAGACCCAGTACTTC | CASSLRLFRGETQYF
TRBJ2-3 | TRBD2 | TRBV7-6 | few | TGTGCCAGCAGCTTGGGACTAGCGGGGTCGACCACAGATACGCAGTATTTT | CASSLGLAGSTTDTQYF
TRBJ2-5 | TRBD2 | TRBV5-4 | NA | TGTGCCAGCAGCTTAAGACTAGCAGGAGAAGAGACCCAGTACTTC | CASSLRLAGEETQYF
TRBJ2-3 | TRBD2 | TRBV10-3 | few | TGTGCCATCAGGAGCGGGGGGGCCACAGATACGCAGTATTTT | CAIRSGGATDTQYF
TRBJ1-1 | NA | TRBV15 | NA | TGTGCCACCAGCAAGGTGTCAGGGGACACTGAAGCTTTCTTT | CATSKVSGDTEAFF
TRBJ2-3 | TRBD2 | TRBV10-2 | few | TGCGCCAGCACCCCAGCGGGGGCGGGCACAGATACGCAGTATTTT | CASTPAGAGTDTQYF
TRBJ2-3 | NA | TRBV4-1 | NA | TGTGCCAGCAGCTCGAGGGGGATGAGCACAGATACGCAGTATTTT | CASSSRGMSTDTQYF
TRBJ2-7 | TRBD2 | TRBV11-2 | few | TGTGCCAGCAGCCGTAGCGGGGACTACTACGAGCAGTACTTC | CASSRSGDYYEQYF
TRBJ2-5 | NA | TRBV19 | few | TGTGCCAGTAGTATTCAGGGAGAGACCCAGTACTTC | CASSIQGETQYF
TRBJ2-1 | NA | TRBV19 | few | TGTGCCAGTAGGAGTGATCGGAGCTCCTACAATGAGCAGTTCTTC | CASRSDRSSYNEQFF
TRBJ1-2 | NA | TRBV7-9 | few | TGTGCCAGCAGCTTAGGCAGTTTCTATGGCTACACCTTC | CASSLGSFYGYTF
TRBJ1-1 | TRBD1 | TRBV6-5 | few | TGTGCCAGCAGTCCCAGGGGGTCGGGAGACACTGAAGCTTTCTTT | CASSPRGSGDTEAFF
TRBJ1-2 | NA | TRBV7-2 | NA | TGTGCCAGCAGCCCCCTCGCGTCCGATGGCTACACCTTC | CASSPLASDGYTF
TRBJ2-1 | TRBD2 | TRBV28 | few | TGTGCCAGCCGATCCCCGACTAGCGGGGGTAGTGAGCAGTTCTTC | CASRSPTSGGSEQFF
TRBJ1-1 | NA | TRBV7-2 | NA | TGTGCCAGCAGCTTTAGTACAGCCTTGAACACTGAAGCTTTCTTT | CASSFSTALNTEAFF
TRBJ1-4 | NA | TRBV19 | few | TGTGCCAGTAGCCGCGGAATTGACGGTACCGAAAAACTGTTTTTT | CASSRGIDGTEKLFF
TRBJ2-1 | NA | TRBV5-4 | few | TGTGCCAGCAGCTTGATAGGGGCCAATGAGCAGTTCTTC | CASSLIGANEQFF
TRBJ2-3 | TRBD2 | TRBV29-1 | NA | TGCAGCAAATCCTCCGGGACTAGCGGGGGAACGCAGTATTTT | CSKSSGTSGGTQYF
TRBJ1-2 | TRBD1 | TRBV9 | few | TGTGCCAGCAGCCCTCAGGGGGATTATGGCTACACCTTC | CASSPQGDYGYTF
TRBJ1-6 | TRBD1 | TRBV2 | NA | TGTGCCAGCACCAGGGACAGTAGTAATTCACCCCTCCACTTT | CASTRDSSNSPLHF
TRBJ2-5 | NA | TRBV10-3 | many | TGTGCCATCAGTGAGCTGGGGGCGGGAGAGACCCAGTACTTC | CAISELGAGETQYF
TRBJ2-7 | NA | TRBV1 | NA | TGCACCAGCAGCCAAGACCTGGGGACTAGAGATATCCTTTGGTACTTC | CTSSQDLGTRDILWYF
TRBJ1-1 | TRBD1 | TRBV19 | few | TGTGCCAGTAGTATAGGTACAGGGGCCAAGGCTGAAGCTTTCTTT | CASSIGTGAKAEAFF
TRBJ2-3 | NA | TRBV6-1 | NA | TGTGCCAGCAGTCGGACAGTCACTAGCACAGATACGCAGTATTTT | CASSRTVTSTDTQYF
TRBJ2-1 | TRBD1 | TRBV9 | NA | TGTGCCAGCAGCGTAGGGGGGACAGGGGGCCCGTTCTTC | CASSVGGTGGPFF
TRBJ2-2 | TRBD1 | TRBV7-2 | NA | TGTGCCAGCAGCCCCGACAGGGGTGGCGCCGGGGAGCTGTTTTTT | CASSPDRGGAGELFF
TRBJ2-1 | TRBD1 | TRBV5-1 | NA | TGCGCCAGCAGAATGGGGACAGGGGATTCGAATGAGCAGTTCTTC | CASRMGTGDSNEQFF